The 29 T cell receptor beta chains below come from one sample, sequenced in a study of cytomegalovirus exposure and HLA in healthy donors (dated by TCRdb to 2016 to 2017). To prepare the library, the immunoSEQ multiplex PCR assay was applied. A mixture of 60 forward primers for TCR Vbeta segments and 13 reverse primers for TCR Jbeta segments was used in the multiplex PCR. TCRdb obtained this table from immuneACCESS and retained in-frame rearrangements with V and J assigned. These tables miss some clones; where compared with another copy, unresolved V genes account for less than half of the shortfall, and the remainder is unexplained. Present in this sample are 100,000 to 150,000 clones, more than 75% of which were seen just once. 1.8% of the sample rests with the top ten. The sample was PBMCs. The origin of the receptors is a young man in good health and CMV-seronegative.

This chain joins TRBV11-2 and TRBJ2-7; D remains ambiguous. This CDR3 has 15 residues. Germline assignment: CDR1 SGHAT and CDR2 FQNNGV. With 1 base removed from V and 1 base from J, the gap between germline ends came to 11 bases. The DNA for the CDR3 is TGTGCCAGCAGCTTAGGGCACCAGATTTCCTACGAGCAGTACTTC. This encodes CASSLGHQISYEQYF.

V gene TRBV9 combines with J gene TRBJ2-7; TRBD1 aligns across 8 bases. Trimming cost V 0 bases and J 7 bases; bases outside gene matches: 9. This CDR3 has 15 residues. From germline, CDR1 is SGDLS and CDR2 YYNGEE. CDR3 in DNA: TGTGCCAGCAGCGTAGACACAGGGGGATCGGAAGAGCAGTACTTC. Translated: CASSVDTGGSEEQYF.

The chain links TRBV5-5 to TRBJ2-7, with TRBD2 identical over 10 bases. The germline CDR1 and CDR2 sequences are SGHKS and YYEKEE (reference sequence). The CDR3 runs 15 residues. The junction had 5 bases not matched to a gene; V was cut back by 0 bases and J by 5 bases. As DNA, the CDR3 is TGTGCCAGCAGCTTGGGAGCGGGGGGGCAGGACGAGCAGTACTTC. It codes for CASSLGAGGQDEQYF.

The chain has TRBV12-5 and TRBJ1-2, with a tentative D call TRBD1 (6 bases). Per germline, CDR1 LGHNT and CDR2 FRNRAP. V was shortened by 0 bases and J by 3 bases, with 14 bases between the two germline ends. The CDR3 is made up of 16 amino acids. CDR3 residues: CASGLVQEGGDYGYTF. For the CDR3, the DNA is TGTGCTAGTGGTTTGGTACAGGAGGGGGGGGACTATGGCTACACCTTC.

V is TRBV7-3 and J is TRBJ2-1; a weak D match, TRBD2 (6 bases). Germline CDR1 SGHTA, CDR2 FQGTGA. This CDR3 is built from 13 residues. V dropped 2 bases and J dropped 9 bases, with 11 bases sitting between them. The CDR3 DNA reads TGTGCCAGCAGCTTATCGGCGGGGCGTGAGCAGTTCTTC. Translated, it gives CASSLSAGREQFF.

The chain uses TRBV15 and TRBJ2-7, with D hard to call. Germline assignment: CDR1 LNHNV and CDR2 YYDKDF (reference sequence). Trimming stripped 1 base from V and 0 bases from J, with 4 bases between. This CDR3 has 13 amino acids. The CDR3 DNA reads TGTGCCACCAGCAGAGGAGTCTCCTACGAGCAGTACTTC. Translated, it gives CATSRGVSYEQYF. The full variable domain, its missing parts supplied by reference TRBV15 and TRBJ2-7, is DAMVIQNPRYQVTQFGKPVTLSCSQTLNHNVMYWYQQKSSQAPKLLFHYYDKDFNNEADTPDNFQSRRPNTSFCFLDIRSPGLGDTAMYLCATSRGVSYEQYFGPGTRLTVT.

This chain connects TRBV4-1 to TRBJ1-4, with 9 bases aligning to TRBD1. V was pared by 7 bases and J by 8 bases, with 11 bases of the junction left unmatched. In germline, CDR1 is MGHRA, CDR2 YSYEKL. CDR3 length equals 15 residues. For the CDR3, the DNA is TGCGCCAGCAAATTTGTGGGACAGGGTAGGGAAAAACTGTTTTTT. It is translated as CASKFVGQGREKLFF.

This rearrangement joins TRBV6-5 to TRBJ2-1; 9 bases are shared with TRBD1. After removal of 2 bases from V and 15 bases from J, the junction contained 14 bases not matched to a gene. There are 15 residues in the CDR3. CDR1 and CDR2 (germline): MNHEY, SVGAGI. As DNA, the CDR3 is TGTGCCAGCAGTTACGACGGGACAGGGCGCTTTTCGAGGTTCTTC. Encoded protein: CASSYDGTGRFSRFF.

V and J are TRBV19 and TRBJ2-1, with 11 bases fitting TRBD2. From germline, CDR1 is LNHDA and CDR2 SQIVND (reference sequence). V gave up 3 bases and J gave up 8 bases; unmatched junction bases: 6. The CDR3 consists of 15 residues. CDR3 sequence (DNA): TGTGCCAGTAGTATGCGGCTAGCGGGGGGTGATGAGCAGTTCTTC. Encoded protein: CASSMRLAGGDEQFF.

CDR3 sequence reads: CASRPGTGSYEQYF. The CDR3 DNA reads as TGTGCCAGCAGACCCGGGACAGGGTCCTACGAGCAGTACTTC. V and J are TRBV5-4 and TRBJ2-7; 9 bases fit TRBD1. CDR3 length: 14 amino acids. V dropped 5 bases and J dropped 1; count of bases not matched to a gene: 4. From germline, CDR1 is SGHNT and CDR2 YYREEE (reference sequence).

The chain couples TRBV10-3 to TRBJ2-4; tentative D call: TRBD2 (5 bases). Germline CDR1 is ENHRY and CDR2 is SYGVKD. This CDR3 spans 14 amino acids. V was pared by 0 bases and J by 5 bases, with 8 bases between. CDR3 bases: TGTGCCATCAGTGAGTCGGGGAGCCAAAACATTCAGTACTTC. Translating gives CAISESGSQNIQYF.

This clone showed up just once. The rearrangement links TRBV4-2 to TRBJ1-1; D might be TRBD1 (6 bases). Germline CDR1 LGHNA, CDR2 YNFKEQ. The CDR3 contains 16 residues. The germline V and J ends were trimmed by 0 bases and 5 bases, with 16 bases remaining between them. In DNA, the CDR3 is TGTGCCAGCAGCCAAGATGGTGGGGGCGCAGGTACTGAAGCTTTCTTT. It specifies CASSQDGGGAGTEAFF.

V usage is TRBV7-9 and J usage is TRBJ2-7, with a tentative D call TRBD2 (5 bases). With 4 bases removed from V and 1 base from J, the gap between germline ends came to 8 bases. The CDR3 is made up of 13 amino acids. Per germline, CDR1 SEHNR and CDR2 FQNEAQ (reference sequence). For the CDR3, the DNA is TGTGCCAGCAGCTCCGGGATTTCCTACGAGCAGTACTTC. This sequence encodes CASSSGISYEQYF.

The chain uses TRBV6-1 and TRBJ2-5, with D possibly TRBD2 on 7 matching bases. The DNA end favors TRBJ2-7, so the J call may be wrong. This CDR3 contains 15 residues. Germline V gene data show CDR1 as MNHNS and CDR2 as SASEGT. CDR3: CASSEEGGASNEQYF. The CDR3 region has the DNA TGTGCCAGCAGTGAAGAGGGGGGGGCCTCAAACGAGCAGTACTTC.

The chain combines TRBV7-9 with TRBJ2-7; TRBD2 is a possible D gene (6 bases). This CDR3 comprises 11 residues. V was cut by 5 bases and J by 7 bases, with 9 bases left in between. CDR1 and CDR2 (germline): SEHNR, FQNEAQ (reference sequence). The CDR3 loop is CASSPGVEQYF. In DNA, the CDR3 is TGTGCCAGCAGCCCGGGGGTTGAGCAGTACTTC.

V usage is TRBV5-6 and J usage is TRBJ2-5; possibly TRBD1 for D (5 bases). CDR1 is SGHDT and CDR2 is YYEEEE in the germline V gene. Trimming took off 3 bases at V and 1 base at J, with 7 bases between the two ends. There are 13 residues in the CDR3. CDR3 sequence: CASSWGAQETQYF. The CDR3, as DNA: TGTGCCAGCAGCTGGGGCGCCCAAGAGACCCAGTACTTC.

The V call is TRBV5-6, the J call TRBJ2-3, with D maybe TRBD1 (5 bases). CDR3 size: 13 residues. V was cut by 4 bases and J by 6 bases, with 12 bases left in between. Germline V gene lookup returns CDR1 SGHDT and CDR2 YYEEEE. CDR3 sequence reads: CASSLDTTDTQYF. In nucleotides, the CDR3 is TGTGCCAGCAGCCTGGACACCACGGATACGCAGTATTTT.

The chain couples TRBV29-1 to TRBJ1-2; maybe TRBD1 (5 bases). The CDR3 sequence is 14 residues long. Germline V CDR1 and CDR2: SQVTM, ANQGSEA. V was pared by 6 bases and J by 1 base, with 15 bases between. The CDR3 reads CSVKGSTGNYGYTF. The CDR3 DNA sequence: TGCAGCGTCAAGGGGTCTACGGGTAACTATGGCTACACCTTC.

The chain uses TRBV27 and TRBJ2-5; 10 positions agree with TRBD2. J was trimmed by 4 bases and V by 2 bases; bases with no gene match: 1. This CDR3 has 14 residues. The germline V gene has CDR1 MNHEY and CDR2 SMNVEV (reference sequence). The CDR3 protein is CASSLKRGGETQYF. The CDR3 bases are TGTGCCAGCAGTTTAAAGCGGGGGGGAGAGACCCAGTACTTC.

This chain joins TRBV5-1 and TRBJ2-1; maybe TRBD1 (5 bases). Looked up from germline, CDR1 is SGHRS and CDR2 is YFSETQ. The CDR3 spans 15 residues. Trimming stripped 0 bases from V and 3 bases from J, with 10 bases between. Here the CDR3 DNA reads TGCGCCAGCAGCTTGGCACAGGCCCACTACAATGAGCAGTTCTTC. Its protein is CASSLAQAHYNEQFF.

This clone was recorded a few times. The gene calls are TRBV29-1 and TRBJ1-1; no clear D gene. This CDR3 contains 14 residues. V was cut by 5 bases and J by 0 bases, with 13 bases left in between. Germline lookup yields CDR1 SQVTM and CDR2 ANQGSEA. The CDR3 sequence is CSVNGERMNTEAFF. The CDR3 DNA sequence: TGCAGCGTTAACGGGGAACGGATGAACACTGAAGCTTTCTTT.

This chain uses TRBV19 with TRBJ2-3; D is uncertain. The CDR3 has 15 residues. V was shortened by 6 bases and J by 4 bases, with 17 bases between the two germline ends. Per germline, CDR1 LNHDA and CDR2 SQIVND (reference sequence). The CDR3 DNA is TGTGCCAGTAGCTTACTACCCCGGAGCGCAGATACGCAGTATTTT. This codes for CASSLLPRSADTQYF.

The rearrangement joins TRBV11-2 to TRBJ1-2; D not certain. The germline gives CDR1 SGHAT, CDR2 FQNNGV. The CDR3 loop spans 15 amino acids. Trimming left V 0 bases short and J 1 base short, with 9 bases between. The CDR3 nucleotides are TGTGCCAGCAGCTTAGAGCACAGCTTTAACTATGGCTACACCTTC. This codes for CASSLEHSFNYGYTF.

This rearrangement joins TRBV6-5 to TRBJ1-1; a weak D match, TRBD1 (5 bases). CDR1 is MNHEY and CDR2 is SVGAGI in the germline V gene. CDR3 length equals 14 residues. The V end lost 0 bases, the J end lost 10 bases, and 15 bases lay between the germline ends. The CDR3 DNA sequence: TGTGCCAGCAGTTACTCGAGCGTAGGGGTGTCAGCTTTCTTT. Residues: CASSYSSVGVSAFF.

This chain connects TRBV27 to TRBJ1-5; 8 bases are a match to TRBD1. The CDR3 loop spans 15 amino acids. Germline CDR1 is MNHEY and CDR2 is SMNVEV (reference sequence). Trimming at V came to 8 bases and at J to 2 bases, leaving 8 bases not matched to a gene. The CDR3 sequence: CASLLPGGGNQPQHF. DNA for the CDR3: TGTGCCAGCCTACTTCCAGGGGGCGGCAATCAGCCCCAGCATTTT.

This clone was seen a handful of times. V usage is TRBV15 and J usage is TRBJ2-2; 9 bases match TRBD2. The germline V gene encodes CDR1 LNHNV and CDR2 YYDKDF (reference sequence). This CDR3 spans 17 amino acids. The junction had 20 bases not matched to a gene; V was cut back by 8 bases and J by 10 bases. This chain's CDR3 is CATSKGGGGAGSVELFF. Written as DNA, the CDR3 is TGTGCCACCTCAAAAGGTGGCGGGGGGGCCGGGAGTGTGGAGCTGTTTTTT.

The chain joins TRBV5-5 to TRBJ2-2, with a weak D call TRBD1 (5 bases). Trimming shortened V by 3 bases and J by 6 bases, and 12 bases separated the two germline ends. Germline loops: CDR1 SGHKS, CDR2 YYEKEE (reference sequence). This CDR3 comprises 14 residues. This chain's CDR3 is CASSSSRVAGELFF. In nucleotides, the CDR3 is TGTGCCAGCAGCTCCAGCAGGGTAGCCGGGGAGCTGTTTTTT.

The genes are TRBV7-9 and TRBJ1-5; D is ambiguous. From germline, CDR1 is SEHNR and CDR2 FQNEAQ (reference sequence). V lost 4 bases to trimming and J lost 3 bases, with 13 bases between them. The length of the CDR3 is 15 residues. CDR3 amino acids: CASSSDRVPNQPQHF. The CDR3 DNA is TGTGCCAGCAGCTCCGACCGGGTTCCCAATCAGCCCCAGCATTTT.

CDR3 region: CASSSHRGEQYF. The DNA of the CDR3 is TGTGCCAGCAGCTCCCACAGGGGCGAGCAGTACTTC. The J gene is TRBJ2-7, the V gene TRBV7-3, with 7 bases identical to TRBD1. This CDR3 is 12 amino acids long. V gave up 4 bases and J gave up 6 bases; unmatched junction bases: 3. From germline, CDR1 is SGHTA and CDR2 FQGTGA.